This entry lists 9 T cell receptor beta chains sequenced from one sample in a study of spatial heterogeneity in lung cancer. Documented time point: blood at routine non-recurrence follow-up after resection. Material for sequencing was whole RNA from tumor, nontumor lung or frozen PBMC, left unsorted. TCRdb processed the 5' RACE reads anew with MiXCR; each CDR3 protein has one entry. The sample has about 120,000 distinct CDR3 sequences, 12% seen once. The sample in question was PBMCs, obtained at follow-up. These receptors came from a male donor with early-stage non-small cell lung cancer.

This clonotype has at least ten counts. The rearrangement uses TRBV20-1 and TRBJ2-3; no definite D call. This CDR3 has 14 residues. The V gene lost 5 bases and the J gene lost 1 base, with 13 bases spanning the gap. CDR1 and CDR2 from the germline V gene are DFQATT and SNEGSKA (reference sequence). The CDR3 reads CSAPHLLGTDTQYF. CDR3 in DNA: TGCAGTGCTCCACACCTCCTGGGCACAGATACGCAGTATTTT.

This clonotype was seen repeatedly, ten times or more. This sequence joins TRBV5-1 and TRBJ1-6; D is ambiguous. Germline V gives CDR1 SGHRS, CDR2 YFSETQ. The V gene lost 0 bases and the J gene lost 7 bases, with 5 bases spanning the gap. This CDR3 is built from 13 residues. CDR3 DNA sequence: TGCGCCAGCAGCTTGGGAAGGAATTCACCCCTCCACTTT. Amino acids: CASSLGRNSPLHF.

Only a few counts were recorded for this clonotype. The chain has TRBV12-3 or TRBV12-4 and TRBJ1-1; a possible D gene is TRBD1 (6 bases). The V gene lost 5 bases and the J gene lost 7 bases, with 17 bases spanning the gap. This CDR3 has 14 residues. The CDR3 sequence: CASSPGTPEGEAFF. CDR3 in DNA: TGTGCCAGCAGTCCCGGGACACCGGAGGGTGAAGCTTTCTTT.

The genes are TRBV28 and TRBJ2-7, with D hard to call. Germline V gene data show CDR1 as MDHEN and CDR2 as SYDVKM. Trimming removed 1 base from V and 3 bases from J, with 10 bases in between. This CDR3 has 14 amino acids. CDR3 loop: CASSLFLKGYEQYF. The CDR3 DNA follows: TGTGCCAGCAGTTTATTCTTGAAGGGCTACGAGCAGTACTTC. Filled out from reference TRBV28 and TRBJ2-7, the complete variable domain reads DVKVTQSSRYLVKRTGEKVFLECVQDMDHENMFWYRQDPGLGLRLIYFSYDVKMKEKGDIPEGYSVSREKKERFSLILESASTNQTSMYLCASSLFLKGYEQYFGPGTRLTVT.

The rearrangement joins TRBV3-1 to TRBJ1-2; 7 nucleotides match TRBD1. CDR1 LGHDT and CDR2 YNNKEL come from the germline V gene (reference sequence). The CDR3 totals 16 residues. V trimming: 4 bases; J trimming: 7 bases; junction bases outside the gene matches: 15. CDR3: CASSRRAPTGPLGYTF. The CDR3 nucleotides are TGTGCCAGCAGCCGTAGGGCGCCGACAGGGCCCCTTGGCTACACCTTC.

Note on this clonotype: A much larger clonotype is one base distant, so this may be a read error. The chain combines TRBV10-3 with TRBJ2-2; D might be TRBD1 or TRBD2, each matching 6 bases. CDR1 ENHRY and CDR2 SYGVKD come from the germline V gene. The CDR3 covers 16 residues. V was cut by 6 bases and J by 5 bases, with 19 bases left in between. The CDR3 coding sequence is TGTGCCATCAGGCCGTCGCCCACAGGGAGGACCGGGGAGCTGTTTTTT. This codes for CAIRPSPTGRTGELFF.

This clonotype came up a few times. The V call is TRBV27, the J call TRBJ2-7, with a tentative D call TRBD1 (6 bases). Trimming removed 6 bases from V and 7 bases from J, with 10 bases in between. From germline, CDR1 is MNHEY and CDR2 SMNVEV (reference sequence). The CDR3 covers 11 residues. The CDR3 reads CASRGAWEQYF. The CDR3 DNA follows: TGTGCCAGCAGGGGGGCATGGGAGCAGTACTTC.

This clonotype was found many times. The chain couples TRBV7-9 to TRBJ1-1; D gene unclear. In germline, CDR1 is SEHNR, CDR2 FQNEAQ (reference sequence). The CDR3 has 13 residues. Trimming stripped 1 base from V and 8 bases from J, with 11 bases between. The CDR3 loop is CASSLDWVPEAFF. The DNA of the CDR3 is TGTGCCAGCAGCTTAGATTGGGTACCCGAAGCTTTCTTT.

This clonotype was found many times. V gene TRBV20-1 combines with J gene TRBJ2-7; 8 bases map to TRBD1. Germline CDR1 DFQATT, CDR2 SNEGSKA (reference sequence). The CDR3 runs to 13 residues. V lost 4 bases and J lost 0; bases outside the gene matches: 2. In nucleotides, the CDR3 is TGCAGTGCTAAGGGACAGGTCTCCTACGAGCAGTACTTC. Translation: CSAKGQVSYEQYF.